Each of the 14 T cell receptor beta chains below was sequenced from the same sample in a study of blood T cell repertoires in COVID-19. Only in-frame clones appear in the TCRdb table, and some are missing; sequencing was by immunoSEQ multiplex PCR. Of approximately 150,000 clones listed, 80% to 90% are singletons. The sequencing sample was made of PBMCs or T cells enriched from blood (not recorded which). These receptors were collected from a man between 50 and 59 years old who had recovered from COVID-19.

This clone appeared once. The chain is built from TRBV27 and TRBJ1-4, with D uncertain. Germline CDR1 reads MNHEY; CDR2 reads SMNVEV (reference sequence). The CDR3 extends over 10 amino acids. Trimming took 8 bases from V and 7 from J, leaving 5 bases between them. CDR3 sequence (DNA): TGTGCCAGCTATAGTGAAAAACTGTTTTTT. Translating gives CASYSEKLFF.

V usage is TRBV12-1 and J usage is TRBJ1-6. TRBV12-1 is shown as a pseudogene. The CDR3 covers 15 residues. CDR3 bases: TGTGCCAGCAGCCAACCGGGACTTTTTAATTCACCCCTCCACTTT. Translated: CASSQPGLFNSPLHF.

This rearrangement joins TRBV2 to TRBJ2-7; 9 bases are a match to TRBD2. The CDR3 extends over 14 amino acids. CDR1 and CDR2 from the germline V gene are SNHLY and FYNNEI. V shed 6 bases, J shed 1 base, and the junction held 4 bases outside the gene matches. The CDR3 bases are TGTGCCAGCAGACTGAGCGGGGGGTCCTACGAGCAGTACTTC. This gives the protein CASRLSGGSYEQYF.

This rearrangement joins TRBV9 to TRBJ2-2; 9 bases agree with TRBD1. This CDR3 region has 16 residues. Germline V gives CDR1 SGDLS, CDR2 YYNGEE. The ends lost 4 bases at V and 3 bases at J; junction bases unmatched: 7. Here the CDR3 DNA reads TGTGCCAGCAGCACCGGACAGGGGTTGGACACCGGGGAGCTGTTTTTT. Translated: CASSTGQGLDTGELFF.

CDR3 in amino acids: CASRVTVNYGYTF. The CDR3 DNA is TGTGCCAGCAGGGTTACAGTTAACTATGGCTACACCTTC. The chain has TRBV6-5 and TRBJ1-2, with D unclear. The CDR3 spans 13 residues. Germline CDR1 reads MNHEY; CDR2 reads SVGAGI. The ends were cut back, 6 bases at V and 1 base at J, with 9 bases in the middle.

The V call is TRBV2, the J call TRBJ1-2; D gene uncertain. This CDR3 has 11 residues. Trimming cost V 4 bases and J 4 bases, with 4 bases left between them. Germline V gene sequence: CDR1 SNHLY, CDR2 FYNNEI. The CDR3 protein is CASSVGYGYTF. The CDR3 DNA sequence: TGTGCCAGCAGTGTCGGCTATGGCTACACCTTC.

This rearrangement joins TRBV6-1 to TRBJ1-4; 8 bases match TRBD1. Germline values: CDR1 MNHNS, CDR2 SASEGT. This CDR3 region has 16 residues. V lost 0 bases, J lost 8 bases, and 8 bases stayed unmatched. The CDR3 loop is CASSEAAGTGGEKLFF. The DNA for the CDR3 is TGTGCCAGCAGTGAAGCTGCTGGGACAGGAGGGGAAAAACTGTTTTTT.

The CDR3 DNA follows: TGTGCCAGCAGTTTTTCCCAGGGCCATTCACCCCTCCACTTT. Translated: CASSFSQGHSPLHF. V is TRBV27 and J is TRBJ1-6; D is perhaps TRBD1 (5 bases). V lost 3 bases and J 8 bases, leaving 11 bases between the germline ends. The CDR3 spans 14 residues. CDR1 MNHEY and CDR2 SMNVEV come from the germline V gene (reference sequence).

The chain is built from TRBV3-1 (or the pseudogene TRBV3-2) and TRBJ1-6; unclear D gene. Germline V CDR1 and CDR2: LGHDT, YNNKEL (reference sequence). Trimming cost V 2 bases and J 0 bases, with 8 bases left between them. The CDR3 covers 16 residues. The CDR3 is CASSQSHSSYNSPLHF. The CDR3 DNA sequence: TGTGCCAGCAGCCAAAGCCACAGCTCCTATAATTCACCCCTCCACTTT.

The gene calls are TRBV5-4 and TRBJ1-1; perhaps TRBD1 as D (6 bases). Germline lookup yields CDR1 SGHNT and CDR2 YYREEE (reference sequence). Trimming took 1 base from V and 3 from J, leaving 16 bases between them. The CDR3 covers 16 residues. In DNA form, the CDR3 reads TGTGCCAGCAGCTTGAACAGGGCTTCCAGGGACACTGAAGCTTTCTTT. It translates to CASSLNRASRDTEAFF.

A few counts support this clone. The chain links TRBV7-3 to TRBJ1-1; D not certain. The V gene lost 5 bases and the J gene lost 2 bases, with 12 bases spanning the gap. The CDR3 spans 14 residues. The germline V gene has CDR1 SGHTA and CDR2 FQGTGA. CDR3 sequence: CASSLTSGNTEAFF. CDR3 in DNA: TGTGCCAGCAGCCTTACTTCGGGAAACACTGAAGCTTTCTTT. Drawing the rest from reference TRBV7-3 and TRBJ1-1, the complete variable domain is GAGVSQTPSNKVTEKGKYVELRCDPISGHTALYWYRQSLGQGPEFLIYFQGTGAADDSGLPNDRFFAVRPEGSVSTLKIQRTERGDSAVYLCASSLTSGNTEAFFGQGTRLTVV.

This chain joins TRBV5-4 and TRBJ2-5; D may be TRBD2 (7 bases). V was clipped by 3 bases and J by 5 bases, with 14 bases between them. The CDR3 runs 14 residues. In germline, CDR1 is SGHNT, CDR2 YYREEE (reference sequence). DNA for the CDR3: TGTGCCAGCAGCTCTGGGGGGGCCATGGAGACCCAGTACTTC. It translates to CASSSGGAMETQYF.

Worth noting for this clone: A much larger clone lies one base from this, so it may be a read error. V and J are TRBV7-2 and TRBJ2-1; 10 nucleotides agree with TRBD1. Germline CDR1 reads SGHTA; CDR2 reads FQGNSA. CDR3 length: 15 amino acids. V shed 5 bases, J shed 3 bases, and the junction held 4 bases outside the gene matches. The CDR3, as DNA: TGTGCCAGCAGCCAGGGACAGGGGCTCTACAATGAGCAGTTCTTC. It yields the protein CASSQGQGLYNEQFF.

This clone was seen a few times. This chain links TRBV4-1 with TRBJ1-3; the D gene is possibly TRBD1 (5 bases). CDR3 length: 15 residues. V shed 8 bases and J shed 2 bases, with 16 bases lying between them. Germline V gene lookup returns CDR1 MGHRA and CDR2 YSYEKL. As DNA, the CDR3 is TGCGCCAGCGAACCAGGGCAGGGCCCTGGAAACACCATATATTTT. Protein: CASEPGQGPGNTIYF.